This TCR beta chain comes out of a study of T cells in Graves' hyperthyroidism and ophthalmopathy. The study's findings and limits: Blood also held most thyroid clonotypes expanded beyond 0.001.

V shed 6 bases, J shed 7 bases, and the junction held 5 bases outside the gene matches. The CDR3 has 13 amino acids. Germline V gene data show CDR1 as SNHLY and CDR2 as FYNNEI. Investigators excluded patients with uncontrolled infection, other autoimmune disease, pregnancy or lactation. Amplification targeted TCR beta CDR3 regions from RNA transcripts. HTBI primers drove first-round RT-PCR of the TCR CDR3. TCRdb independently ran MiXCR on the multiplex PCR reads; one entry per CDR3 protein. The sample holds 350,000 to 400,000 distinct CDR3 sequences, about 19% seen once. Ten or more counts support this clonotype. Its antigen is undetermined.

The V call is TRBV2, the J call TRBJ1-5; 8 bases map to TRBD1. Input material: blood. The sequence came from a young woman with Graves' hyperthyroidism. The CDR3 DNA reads TGTGCCAGCAGCTGGACAGGGCGACAGCCCCAGCATTTT. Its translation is CASSWTGRQPQHF.